The 30 T cell receptor beta chains presented below share a single source sample, sequenced in a study of cytomegalovirus exposure and HLA in healthy donors. The PCR contained 60 Vbeta and 13 Jbeta primers. Method: immunoSEQ multiplex PCR; TCRdb's copy keeps in-frame clones and lacks some. The sample records more than 85,000 clones, about 86% being singletons. Sequenced material: PBMCs. Receptors originate from a woman in her twenties or thirties in good health and CMV-seronegative.

The chain is built from TRBV30 and TRBJ1-1, with 11 bases lining up with TRBD1. Trimming took 3 bases from V and 4 from J; bases not matched to a gene: 7. Germline CDR1 reads GTSNPN; CDR2 reads SVGIG (reference sequence). This CDR3 spans 15 amino acids. Written as DNA, the CDR3 is TGTGCCTGGAGCGATATCGGGACAGGGGGCACTGAAGCTTTCTTT. Its protein product is CAWSDIGTGGTEAFF.

There are a few counts of this clone. This sequence joins TRBV19 and TRBJ2-7; 10 bases line up with TRBD1. The trim removed 4 bases at V and 7 bases at J, leaving 13 bases unmatched. Germline loops: CDR1 LNHDA, CDR2 SQIVND (reference sequence). This CDR3 is built from 16 residues. CDR3 in DNA: TGTGCCAGTAGTAAAACCCCGGGACAGGGGTTGGGTGAGCAGTACTTC. It encodes CASSKTPGQGLGEQYF.

The chain couples TRBV30 to TRBJ1-3; 7 nucleotides align to TRBD1. The junction had 8 bases not matched to a gene; V was cut back by 2 bases and J by 1 base. Germline V gives CDR1 GTSNPN, CDR2 SVGIG (reference sequence). There are 16 residues in the CDR3. DNA for the CDR3: TGTGCCTGGAGTAAACCGGGACAGATTTCTGGAAACACCATATATTTT. Translation gives CAWSKPGQISGNTIYF. Together with reference TRBV30 and TRBJ1-3, the CDR3 gives the full variable domain: SQTIHQWPATLVQPVGSPLSLECTVEGTSNPNLYWYRQAAGRGLQLLFYSVGIGQISSEVPQNLSASRPQDRQFILSSKKLLLSDSGFYLCAWSKPGQISGNTIYFGEGSWLTVV.

This chain joins TRBV19 and TRBJ2-2, with D perhaps TRBD1 (5 bases). The CDR3 runs 18 residues. Deletions cut 4 bases from V and 4 bases from J, with 22 bases between. Germline V gene lookup returns CDR1 LNHDA and CDR2 SQIVND (reference sequence). Written as DNA, the CDR3 is TGTGCCAGTAGTAATGTGGTCGGGTGGCCGGACACCACCGGGGAGCTGTTTTTT. Translating it yields CASSNVVGWPDTTGELFF.

The rearrangement links TRBV27 to TRBJ1-1; a possible D gene is TRBD1 (5 bases). The CDR3 loop spans 15 amino acids. Germline V gene sequence: CDR1 MNHEY, CDR2 SMNVEV (reference sequence). The V end lost 3 bases, the J end lost 4 bases, and 15 bases lay between the germline ends. CDR3 loop: CASSFSRTFVTEAFF. The CDR3 DNA sequence: TGTGCCAGCAGTTTCTCTCGGACATTTGTCACTGAAGCTTTCTTT.

There are a few counts of this clone. J is TRBJ2-1 and V is TRBV4-3, with D maybe TRBD2 (6 bases). The CDR3 length is 16 residues. In germline, CDR1 is LGHNA, CDR2 YSLEER. The ends were cut back, 1 base at V and 3 bases at J, with 13 bases in the middle. This CDR3 reads CASSQAGGNFYNEQFF. CDR3 in DNA: TGCGCCAGCAGCCAAGCCGGGGGAAACTTCTACAATGAGCAGTTCTTC.

This clone has only one observation. This chain connects TRBV19 to TRBJ1-5; 7 nucleotides match TRBD1. Per germline, CDR1 LNHDA and CDR2 SQIVND (reference sequence). The CDR3 is made up of 14 amino acids. The V segment lost 1 base and the J segment 6 bases; nucleotides outside the gene matches: 3. DNA for the CDR3: TGTGCCAGTAGTATAGGGACAGGTCCTCAGCCCCAGCATTTT. Residues: CASSIGTGPQPQHF. Full variable domain (remainder filled in from reference TRBV19 and TRBJ1-5): DGGITQSPKYLFRKEGQNVTLSCEQNLNHDAMYWYRQDPGQGLRLIYYSQIVNDFQKGDIAEGYSVSREKKESFPLTVTSAQKNPTAFYLCASSIGTGPQPQHFGDGTRLSIL.

The chain uses TRBV6-5 and TRBJ2-1; tentatively, D is TRBD1 (5 bases). This CDR3 is 12 amino acids long. Germline values: CDR1 MNHEY, CDR2 SVGAGI. V gave up 4 bases and J gave up 7 bases, with 8 bases separating them. The CDR3 spells CASSLNRNEQFF. The CDR3 DNA follows: TGTGCCAGCAGTTTGAACAGGAATGAGCAGTTCTTC.

V and J are TRBV5-1 and TRBJ2-1; TRBD1 matches at 9 bases. The germline CDR1 and CDR2 sequences are SGHRS and YFSETQ. V shed 3 bases, J shed 0 bases, and the junction held 4 bases outside the gene matches. The CDR3 contains 16 residues. CDR3 DNA: TGCGCCAGCAGCTGGGCGACAGGGGGCTCCTACAATGAGCAGTTCTTC. This gives the protein CASSWATGGSYNEQFF. Together with reference TRBV5-1 and TRBJ2-1, the CDR3 gives the full variable domain: KAGVTQTPRYLIKTRGQQVTLSCSPISGHRSVSWYQQTPGQGLQFLFEYFSETQRNKGNFPGRFSGRQFSNSRSEMNVSTLELGDSALYLCASSWATGGSYNEQFFGPGTRLTVL.

The rearrangement links TRBV7-9 to TRBJ2-1, with 10 bases aligning to TRBD2. V dropped 11 bases and J dropped 9; count of bases not matched to a gene: 10. The CDR3 sequence is 13 residues long. Per germline, CDR1 SEHNR and CDR2 FQNEAQ (reference sequence). The CDR3 here is CAPGASGSPEQFF. As DNA, the CDR3 is TGTGCCCCTGGGGCTAGCGGGAGTCCTGAGCAGTTCTTC.

The chain has TRBV21-1 and TRBJ2-1; TRBD2, the table's D call, lacks a check against the DNA. TRBV21-1 counts as a pseudogene. This CDR3 region has 18 residues. The CDR3 region is CASSQKAPGLEDYNEQFF. In nucleotides, the CDR3 is TGTGCCAGCAGCCAAAAAGCCCCGGGACTAGAAGACTACAATGAGCAGTTCTTC.

The count of this clone is one. CDR3 coding DNA: TGTGCCAGCAGCCAAGTATGGGCGGGAGGATATTACGAGCAGTACTTC. The encoded protein is CASSQVWAGGYYEQYF. This chain links TRBV14 with TRBJ2-5; 8 bases line up with TRBD2. The tail of the sequence fits TRBJ2-7 better, so the J call may be wrong. Germline CDR1 SGHDN, CDR2 FVKESK. This CDR3 spans 16 amino acids.

CDR3 coding DNA: TGTGCCAGTAGTATTCAGGGGACGTTGGAAAAACTGTTTTTT. Translating gives CASSIQGTLEKLFF. The chain is built from TRBV19 and TRBJ1-4; the D gene is possibly TRBD1 (6 bases). The CDR3 has 14 residues. CDR1 and CDR2 (germline): LNHDA, SQIVND (reference sequence). Trimming took 3 bases from V and 8 from J, leaving 13 bases between them. The variable domain in full, completed from reference TRBV19 and TRBJ1-4, reads DGGITQSPKYLFRKEGQNVTLSCEQNLNHDAMYWYRQDPGQGLRLIYYSQIVNDFQKGDIAEGYSVSREKKESFPLTVTSAQKNPTAFYLCASSIQGTLEKLFFGSGTQLSVL.

The chain is built from TRBV19 and TRBJ1-2, with 8 positions matching TRBD1. This CDR3 comprises 15 residues. V gave up 5 bases and J gave up 8 bases; unmatched junction bases: 13. Germline values: CDR1 LNHDA, CDR2 SQIVND (reference sequence). The CDR3: CASSFPRQGTGGYTF. DNA of the CDR3: TGTGCCAGTAGTTTCCCCAGACAGGGGACCGGCGGCTACACCTTC.

The V gene is TRBV28, the J gene TRBJ2-2; D remains unclear. This CDR3 is built from 13 residues. Germline-derived CDR1 and CDR2 are MDHEN and SYDVKM. The ends were cut back, 1 base at V and 6 bases at J, with 6 bases in the middle. CDR3: CASSLSFPGELFF. The CDR3 DNA sequence: TGTGCCAGCAGTTTATCGTTTCCCGGGGAGCTGTTTTTT. The full variable domain, with the rest looked up from reference TRBV28 and TRBJ2-2, is DVKVTQSSRYLVKRTGEKVFLECVQDMDHENMFWYRQDPGLGLRLIYFSYDVKMKEKGDIPEGYSVSREKKERFSLILESASTNQTSMYLCASSLSFPGELFFGEGSRLTVL.

The V gene is TRBV5-1, the J gene TRBJ2-7; D remains unclear. There are 13 residues in the CDR3. Germline CDR1 SGHRS, CDR2 YFSETQ. V gave up 0 bases and J gave up 4 bases, with 8 bases separating them. CDR3 loop: CASSLAIAYEQYF. The CDR3 DNA is TGCGCCAGCAGCTTGGCCATAGCTTACGAGCAGTACTTC.

A few counts support this clone. The rearrangement joins TRBV6-6 to TRBJ1-2; 9 nucleotides match TRBD1. Germline CDR1 MNHNY, CDR2 SVGAGI (reference sequence). There are 15 residues in the CDR3. V was pared by 6 bases and J by 4 bases, with 9 bases of the junction left unmatched. CDR3: CASRGPTGGFYGYTF. The DNA for the CDR3 is TGTGCCAGCAGGGGACCGACAGGGGGGTTCTATGGCTACACCTTC.

The V call is TRBV28, the J call TRBJ1-5, with D tentatively TRBD1 (5 bases). Trimming took 2 bases from V and 4 from J, leaving 9 bases between them. The V gene's germline CDR1 is MDHEN and CDR2 SYDVKM. This CDR3 contains 14 residues. The CDR3 coding sequence is TGTGCCAGCAGTTTAGAACAGGAAAATCAGCCCCAGCATTTT. Translation gives CASSLEQENQPQHF.

The CDR3 protein is CASSFSWSNEQFF. The DNA for the CDR3 is TGTGCCAGCAGCTTTAGTTGGAGCAATGAGCAGTTCTTC. The rearrangement links TRBV7-9 to TRBJ2-1; D not resolved. CDR1 is SEHNR, CDR2 FQNEAQ, per germline (reference sequence). Trimming stripped 3 bases from V and 6 bases from J, with 9 bases between. CDR3 size: 13 residues.

The DNA for the CDR3 is TGTGCCAGTAGCTCTCGGCCTAGCGGGGCTGTTTTGAAGTACTTC. Translated, it gives CASSSRPSGAVLKYF. The chain has TRBV19 and TRBJ2-7; 9 bases are shared with TRBD2. CDR1 and CDR2 (germline): LNHDA, SQIVND (reference sequence). Trimming removed 6 bases from V and 11 bases from J; junction bases left unmatched: 17. The CDR3 runs 15 residues. The complete variable domain, with remaining parts taken from reference TRBV19 and TRBJ2-7, reads DGGITQSPKYLFRKEGQNVTLSCEQNLNHDAMYWYRQDPGQGLRLIYYSQIVNDFQKGDIAEGYSVSREKKESFPLTVTSAQKNPTAFYLCASSSRPSGAVLKYFGPGTRLTVT.

As regards this clone: At one boundary the junction diverges from the germline segment, which might be a read error. The J gene is TRBJ2-2, the V gene TRBV7-9, with 12 bases fitting TRBD2. Germline V gene sequence: CDR1 SEHNR, CDR2 FQNEAQ (reference sequence). CDR3 length: 19 amino acids. CDR3 protein: CSSSLTLAGGLLEVGELFF. CDR3 nucleotides: TGTTCCAGCAGCTTGACACTAGCGGGAGGCCTACTTGAGGTCGGGGAGCTGTTTTTT.

The chain recombines TRBV7-9 with TRBJ1-1, with 8 bases lining up with TRBD1. The CDR3 spans 14 residues. The ends lost 5 bases at V and 4 bases at J; junction bases unmatched: 6. Germline CDR1 SEHNR, CDR2 FQNEAQ (reference sequence). The chain's CDR3 is CASSPITGGTEAFF. The CDR3 bases are TGTGCCAGCAGCCCTATCACAGGGGGCACTGAAGCTTTCTTT.

The V and J genes are TRBV7-2 and TRBJ1-1; no firm D call. This CDR3 region has 14 residues. Between the trimmed V and J ends, which lost 1 base and 7 bases, there was a span of 13 bases. Germline loops: CDR1 SGHTA, CDR2 FQGNSA. DNA for the CDR3: TGTGCCAGCAGCTTAGTGATAAGGACTCATGAAGCTTTCTTT. Protein product: CASSLVIRTHEAFF.

The rearrangement uses TRBV28 and TRBJ2-1; no definite D call. V lost 3 bases and J lost 4, with 16 bases in between. The length of the CDR3 is 16 residues. Germline V CDR1 and CDR2: MDHEN, SYDVKM. This CDR3 is CASSFQMREIYNEQFF. The CDR3 nucleotides are TGTGCCAGCAGTTTCCAAATGCGAGAGATTTACAATGAGCAGTTCTTC.

In regard to this clone: An end of the junction does not agree with germline; a read error may underlie this. The chain employs TRBV7-9 and TRBJ2-7, with D tentatively TRBD2 (7 bases). The CDR3 sequence is 15 residues long. Germline V gives CDR1 SEHNR, CDR2 FQNEAQ (reference sequence). The CDR3 coding sequence is TGTTCCAGCAGCTTAGCGCAGGGGACTAAGAACGAGCAGTACTTC. Residues: CSSSLAQGTKNEQYF.

The chain is built from TRBV27 and TRBJ2-7; TRBD2 aligns across 12 bases. With 6 bases clipped from V and 4 bases from J, the junction kept 7 bases outside the gene matches. The CDR3 is 15 amino acids. From germline, CDR1 is MNHEY and CDR2 SMNVEV (reference sequence). The CDR3 sequence is CASSFSSGRAYEQYF. As DNA, the CDR3 is TGTGCCAGCAGCTTTTCTAGCGGGAGGGCATACGAGCAGTACTTC.

The chain uses TRBV27 and TRBJ2-1; perhaps TRBD1 as D (6 bases). Trimming left V 3 bases short and J 7 bases short, with 16 bases between. The CDR3 totals 15 residues. Germline V CDR1 and CDR2: MNHEY, SMNVEV (reference sequence). This CDR3 reads CASSFFAGVGNEQFF. The CDR3 region has the DNA TGTGCCAGCAGTTTCTTCGCAGGGGTGGGGAATGAGCAGTTCTTC.

This sequence joins TRBV9 and TRBJ2-3; possible D gene TRBD2, 6 bases. Trimming cost V 1 base and J 4 bases, with 19 bases left between them. Germline V gene lookup returns CDR1 SGDLS and CDR2 YYNGEE. CDR3 length: 17 amino acids. The CDR3 is CASSVSIHAGLADTQYF. CDR3 sequence (DNA): TGTGCCAGCAGCGTAAGTATCCACGCGGGATTAGCAGATACGCAGTATTTT.

This chain joins TRBV14 and TRBJ2-7, with 13 bases fitting TRBD2. V was pared by 4 bases and J by 7 bases, with 4 bases of the junction left unmatched. Germline loops: CDR1 SGHDN, CDR2 FVKESK. The CDR3 is made up of 14 amino acids. DNA for the CDR3: TGTGCCAGCAGCCGACTAGCGGGAGGTTCTGAGCAGTACTTC. Translated: CASSRLAGGSEQYF.

Written as DNA, the CDR3 is TGTGCCACGAAAGTACAGGGGGCAGAGACCCAGTACTTC. It yields the protein CATKVQGAETQYF. The chain combines TRBV19 with TRBJ2-5, with 9 nucleotides matching TRBD1. The junction had 7 bases not matched to a gene; V was cut back by 10 bases and J by 4 bases. Germline CDR1 and CDR2: LNHDA and SQIVND (reference sequence). CDR3 length: 13 residues.